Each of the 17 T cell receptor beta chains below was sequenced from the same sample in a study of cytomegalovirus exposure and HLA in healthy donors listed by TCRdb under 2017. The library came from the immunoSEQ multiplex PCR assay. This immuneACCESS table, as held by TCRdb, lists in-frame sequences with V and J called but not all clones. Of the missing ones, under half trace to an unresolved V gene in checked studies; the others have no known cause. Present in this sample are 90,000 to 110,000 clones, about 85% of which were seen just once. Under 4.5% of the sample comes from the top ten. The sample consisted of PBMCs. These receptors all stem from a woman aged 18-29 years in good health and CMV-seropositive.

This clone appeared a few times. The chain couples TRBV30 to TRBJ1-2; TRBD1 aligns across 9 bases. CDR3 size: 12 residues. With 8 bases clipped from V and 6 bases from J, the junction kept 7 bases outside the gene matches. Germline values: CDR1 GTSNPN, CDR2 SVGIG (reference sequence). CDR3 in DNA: TGTGCCAGGGCCGGGACAGGGAATGGCTACACCTTC. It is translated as CARAGTGNGYTF.

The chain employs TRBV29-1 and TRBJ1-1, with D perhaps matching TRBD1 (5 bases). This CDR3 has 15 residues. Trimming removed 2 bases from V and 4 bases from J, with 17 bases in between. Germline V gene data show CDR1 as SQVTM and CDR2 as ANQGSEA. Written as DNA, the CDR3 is TGCAGCGTTGAAAACCAGGGCGGTCTGGGCACTGAAGCTTTCTTT. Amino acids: CSVENQGGLGTEAFF.

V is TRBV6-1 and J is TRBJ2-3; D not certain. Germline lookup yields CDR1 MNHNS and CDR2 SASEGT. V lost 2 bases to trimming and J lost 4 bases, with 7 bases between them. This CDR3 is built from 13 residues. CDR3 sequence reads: CASSEIPADTQYF. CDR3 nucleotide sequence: TGTGCCAGCAGTGAAATTCCCGCAGATACGCAGTATTTT.

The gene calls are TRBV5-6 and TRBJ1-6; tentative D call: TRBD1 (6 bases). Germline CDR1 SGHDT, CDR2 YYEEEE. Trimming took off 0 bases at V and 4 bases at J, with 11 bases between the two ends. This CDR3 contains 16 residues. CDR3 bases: TGTGCCAGCAGCTTGGGTGGGGGCTGGTATAATTCACCCCTCCACTTT. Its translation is CASSLGGGWYNSPLHF.

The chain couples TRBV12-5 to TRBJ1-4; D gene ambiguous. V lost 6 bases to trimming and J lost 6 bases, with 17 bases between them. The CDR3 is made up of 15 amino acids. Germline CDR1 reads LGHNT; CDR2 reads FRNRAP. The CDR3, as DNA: TGTGCTAGTGGCTTGAGTGCGGGTAGGGATGAAAAACTGTTTTTT. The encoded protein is CASGLSAGRDEKLFF.

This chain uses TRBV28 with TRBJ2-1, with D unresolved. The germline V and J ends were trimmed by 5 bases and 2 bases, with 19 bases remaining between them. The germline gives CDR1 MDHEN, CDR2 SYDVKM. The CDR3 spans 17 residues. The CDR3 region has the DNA TGTGCCAGCAGTCCCAGACGTCGACTCCGAACCTACAATGAGCAGTTCTTC. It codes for CASSPRRRLRTYNEQFF.

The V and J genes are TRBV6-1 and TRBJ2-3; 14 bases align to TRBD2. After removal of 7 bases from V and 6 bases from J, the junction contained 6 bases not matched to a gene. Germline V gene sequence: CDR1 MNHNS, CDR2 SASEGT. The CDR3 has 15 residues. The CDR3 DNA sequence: TGTGCCAGCACCCTGGGACTAGCGGGAGTGGATACGCAGTATTTT. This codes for CASTLGLAGVDTQYF.

CDR3 in amino acids: CASSLTQGLGSPLHF. As DNA, the CDR3 is TGTGCCAGCAGCCTAACACAGGGGCTGGGTTCACCCCTCCACTTT. The chain uses TRBV9 and TRBJ1-6; 7 positions agree with TRBD1. The junction had 10 bases not matched to a gene; V was cut back by 4 bases and J by 9 bases. The CDR3 has 15 residues. The germline V gene encodes CDR1 SGDLS and CDR2 YYNGEE.

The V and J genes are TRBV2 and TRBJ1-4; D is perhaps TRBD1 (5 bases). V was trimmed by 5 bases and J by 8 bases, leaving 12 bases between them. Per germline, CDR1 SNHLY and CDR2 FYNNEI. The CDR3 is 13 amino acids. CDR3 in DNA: TGTGCCAGCAGTTATACGGGGGAAGAAAAACTGTTTTTT. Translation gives CASSYTGEEKLFF.

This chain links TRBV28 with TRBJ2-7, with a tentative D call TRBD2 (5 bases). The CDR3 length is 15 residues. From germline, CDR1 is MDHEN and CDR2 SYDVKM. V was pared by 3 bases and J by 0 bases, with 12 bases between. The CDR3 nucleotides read TGTGCCAGCAGTTTCCGCCCGGAGGCCTCCTACGAGCAGTACTTC. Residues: CASSFRPEASYEQYF.

The DNA for the CDR3 is TGCGCCAGCAGCTTGGCGGGACAGGGACGAACAGATACGCAGTATTTT. The encoded protein is CASSLAGQGRTDTQYF. The V gene is TRBV5-1, the J gene TRBJ2-3; TRBD1 agrees at 9 bases. The CDR3 consists of 16 residues. CDR1 and CDR2 from the germline V gene are SGHRS and YFSETQ. J lost 3 bases, V lost 0 bases, and 5 bases had no gene match. The entire variable domain, with the rest obtained from reference TRBV5-1 and TRBJ2-3, is as follows: KAGVTQTPRYLIKTRGQQVTLSCSPISGHRSVSWYQQTPGQGLQFLFEYFSETQRNKGNFPGRFSGRQFSNSRSEMNVSTLELGDSALYLCASSLAGQGRTDTQYFGPGTRLTVL.

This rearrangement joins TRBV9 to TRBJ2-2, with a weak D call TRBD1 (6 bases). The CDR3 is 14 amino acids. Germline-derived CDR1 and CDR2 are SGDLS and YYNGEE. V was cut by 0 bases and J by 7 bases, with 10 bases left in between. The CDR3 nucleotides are TGTGCCAGCAGCGTAGCCGGGGACATCGGGGAGCTGTTTTTT. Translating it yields CASSVAGDIGELFF.

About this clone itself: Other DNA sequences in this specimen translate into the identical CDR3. This CDR3 reads CASSETGGDYGYTF. Here the CDR3 DNA reads TGTGCCAGCAGTGAAACGGGAGGGGACTATGGCTACACCTTC. This chain joins TRBV6-1 and TRBJ1-2; TRBD1 might be the D (5 bases). The V and J ends lost 2 bases and 3 bases respectively, with 10 bases between them. Germline-derived CDR1 and CDR2 are MNHNS and SASEGT. CDR3 length: 14 residues.

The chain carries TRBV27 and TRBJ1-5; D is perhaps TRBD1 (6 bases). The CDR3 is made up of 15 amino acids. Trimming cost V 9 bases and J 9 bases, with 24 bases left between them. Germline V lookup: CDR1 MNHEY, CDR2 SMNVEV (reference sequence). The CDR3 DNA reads TGTGCCAGGAAATACCCGCACAGGGAAACAAGGCCCCAGCATTTT. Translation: CARKYPHRETRPQHF.

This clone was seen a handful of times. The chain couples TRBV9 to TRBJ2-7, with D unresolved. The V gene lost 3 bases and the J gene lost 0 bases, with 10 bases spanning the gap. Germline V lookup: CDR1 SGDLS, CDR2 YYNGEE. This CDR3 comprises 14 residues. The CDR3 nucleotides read TGTGCCAGCAGCGCGACACGCAGCTCCTACGAGCAGTACTTC. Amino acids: CASSATRSSYEQYF.

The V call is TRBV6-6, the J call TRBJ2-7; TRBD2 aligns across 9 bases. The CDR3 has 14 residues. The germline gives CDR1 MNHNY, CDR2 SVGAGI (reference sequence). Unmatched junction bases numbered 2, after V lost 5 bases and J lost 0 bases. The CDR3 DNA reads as TGTGCCAGCAGTCCTAGCGGGACCTCCTACGAGCAGTACTTC. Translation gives CASSPSGTSYEQYF.

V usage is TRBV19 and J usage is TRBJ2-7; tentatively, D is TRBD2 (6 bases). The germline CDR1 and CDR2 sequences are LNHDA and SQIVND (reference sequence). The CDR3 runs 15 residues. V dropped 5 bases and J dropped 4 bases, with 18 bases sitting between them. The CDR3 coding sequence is TGTGCCAGTAGTCTTACTTCGGGAGCGGTGTACGAGCAGTACTTC. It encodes CASSLTSGAVYEQYF.